A single sample is the source of the 26 T cell receptor beta chains below, sequenced in a study of blood T cells in healthy people across ages. A J-beta primer mix and a sample-barcoded 5' primer were used in a second PCR of about 7 to 12 cycles. One entry per CDR3 protein, called by TCRdb with MiXCR from the 5' RACE reads. The table lists 850,000 to 1,000,000 distinct CDR3 sequences, approximately 50% of them singletons. The sample comprised blood. Source of these receptors: a woman aged 60-70 years in good health.

The V call is TRBV5-1, the J call TRBJ2-1; 9 nucleotides agree with TRBD2. This CDR3 contains 17 residues. In germline, CDR1 is SGHRS, CDR2 YFSETQ. The trim removed 0 bases at V and 0 bases at J, leaving 4 bases unmatched. The CDR3 is CASSLVPSGTSYNEQFF. CDR3 nucleotide sequence: TGCGCCAGCAGCTTGGTGCCTAGCGGGACCTCCTACAATGAGCAGTTCTTC. The full variable domain, rest sourced from reference TRBV5-1 and TRBJ2-1, is KAGVTQTPRYLIKTRGQQVTLSCSPISGHRSVSWYQQTPGQGLQFLFEYFSETQRNKGNFPGRFSGRQFSNSRSEMNVSTLELGDSALYLCASSLVPSGTSYNEQFFGPGTRLTVL.

The chain employs TRBV5-1 and TRBJ2-1, with TRBD2 matching 10 bases. The germline CDR1 and CDR2 sequences are SGHRS and YFSETQ. The CDR3 extends over 15 amino acids. J was trimmed by 6 bases and V by 5 bases; bases with no gene match: 8. The CDR3 protein is CASSTGAGGGNEQFF. The CDR3 nucleotides are TGCGCCAGCAGTACGGGAGCGGGAGGGGGCAATGAGCAGTTCTTC.

The chain is built from TRBV12-3 or TRBV12-4 and TRBJ1-6, with D hard to call. Trimming left V 3 bases short and J 8 bases short, with 8 bases between. The CDR3 spans 13 residues. This CDR3 reads CASSFNGDSPLHF. The CDR3 nucleotides are TGTGCCAGCAGTTTTAATGGCGATTCACCCCTCCACTTT.

V gene TRBV3-1 combines with J gene TRBJ2-3; 9 positions match TRBD1. From germline, CDR1 is LGHDT and CDR2 YNNKEL (reference sequence). The CDR3 is 15 amino acids. V lost 4 bases to trimming and J lost 4 bases; unmatched junction nucleotides: 6. The CDR3 region has the DNA TGTGCCAGCAGCCTGCGGGACAGGGTAGCAGATACGCAGTATTTT. Encoded protein: CASSLRDRVADTQYF.

V is TRBV6-2 or TRBV6-3 and J is TRBJ2-7; D is ambiguous. The CDR3 contains 11 residues. The V end was cut by 6 bases, the J end by 7 bases, with 10 bases between. Looked up from germline, CDR1 is MNHEY and CDR2 is SVGEGT. This chain's CDR3 is CASSRNREQYF. Written as DNA, the CDR3 is TGTGCCAGCAGCCGGAACCGGGAGCAGTACTTC.

CDR3 amino acids: CASSTWDSYRDRGAWGEKLFF. For the CDR3, the DNA is TGTGCCAGCAGCACTTGGGATAGTTATCGGGACAGGGGCGCATGGGGCGAAAAACTGTTTTTT. The V gene is TRBV21-1, the J gene TRBJ1-4; the D call in the table, TRBD1, was not verified against the DNA. TRBV21-1 is deemed a pseudogene. The CDR3 runs 21 residues.

This clonotype was counted a few times. The CDR3 spells CASSPDMIAWKLFF. CDR3 DNA sequence: TGCGCCAGCAGCCCCGATATGATCGCATGGAAACTGTTTTTT. The V call is TRBV4-1, the J call TRBJ1-4; D uncertain. CDR3 length: 14 amino acids. Trimming left V 4 bases short and J 11 bases short, with 17 bases between. CDR1 and CDR2 (germline): MGHRA, YSYEKL.

The rearrangement links TRBV20-1 to TRBJ2-2; D gene ambiguous. CDR1 and CDR2 from the germline V gene are DFQATT and SNEGSKA (reference sequence). This CDR3 region has 12 residues. V lost 2 bases and J lost 6, with 7 bases in between. For the CDR3, the DNA is TGCAGTGCTAGAAAGGACGCCGGGGAGCTGTTTTTT. It translates to CSARKDAGELFF.

This chain links TRBV6-6 with TRBJ2-1, with 11 nucleotides matching TRBD1. The CDR3 sequence is 15 residues long. V trimming: 6 bases; J trimming: 6 bases; junction bases outside the gene matches: 7. CDR1 and CDR2 (germline): MNHNY, SVGAGI (reference sequence). Here the CDR3 DNA reads TGTGCCAGCAGGACTTCCGGGACAGGGGGCAATGAGCAGTTCTTC. It encodes CASRTSGTGGNEQFF.

This clonotype was observed a few times. This rearrangement joins TRBV9 to TRBJ2-1, with D possibly matching TRBD2 (5 bases). The CDR3 is made up of 14 amino acids. Germline V gives CDR1 SGDLS, CDR2 YYNGEE. V dropped 2 bases and J dropped 6 bases, with 12 bases sitting between them. DNA for the CDR3: TGTGCCAGCAGCGTTCGAGGGCCCTTCAATGAGCAGTTCTTC. Residues: CASSVRGPFNEQFF.

The V and J genes are TRBV2 and TRBJ2-4, with 9 bases identical to TRBD1. The DNA end is a closer match to TRBJ2-7, so the J assignment may be wrong. This CDR3 spans 15 amino acids. Per the germline V gene, CDR1 is SNHLY and CDR2 is FYNNEI. The CDR3 is CASRSPGQGLYEQYF. In DNA, the CDR3 is TGTGCCAGCAGGTCCCCGGGACAGGGTCTATACGAGCAGTACTTC.

The chain joins TRBV28 to TRBJ2-7; a possible D gene is TRBD2 (6 bases). Trimming shortened V by 11 bases and J by 3 bases, and 14 bases separated the two germline ends. This CDR3 is 12 amino acids long. CDR1 is MDHEN, CDR2 SYDVKM, per germline. The CDR3 DNA reads TGTGCCCAGAGGACTATCGACTACGAGCAGTACTTC. This gives the protein CAQRTIDYEQYF. Using reference TRBV28 and TRBJ2-7 for the parts outside the CDR3, the full variable domain is DVKVTQSSRYLVKRTGEKVFLECVQDMDHENMFWYRQDPGLGLRLIYFSYDVKMKEKGDIPEGYSVSREKKERFSLILESASTNQTSMYLCAQRTIDYEQYFGPGTRLTVT.

This clonotype was seen a few times. The chain couples TRBV3-1 to TRBJ2-7; D may correspond to TRBD1 or TRBD2 (5 bases each). Germline-derived CDR1 and CDR2 are LGHDT and YNNKEL (reference sequence). V lost 6 bases to trimming and J lost 4 bases, with 13 bases between them. There are 13 residues in the CDR3. CDR3 sequence reads: CASRGDVGYEQYF. The CDR3 DNA reads TGTGCCAGCAGGGGGGACGTGGGATACGAGCAGTACTTC.

The chain employs TRBV11-2 and TRBJ2-7; D not resolved. V was clipped by 1 base and J by 3 bases, with 10 bases between them. CDR3 size: 14 residues. Looked up from germline, CDR1 is SGHAT and CDR2 is FQNNGV. Here the CDR3 reads CASSLVDPGYEQYF. CDR3 DNA sequence: TGTGCCAGCAGCTTAGTGGACCCGGGCTACGAGCAGTACTTC.

This clonotype appeared a few times. This chain links TRBV3-1 with TRBJ2-7, with D possibly matching TRBD1 (6 bases). The CDR3 totals 13 residues. Trimming pared 6 bases from V and 1 base from J, leaving 10 bases between. Germline CDR1 reads LGHDT; CDR2 reads YNNKEL (reference sequence). CDR3: CASRGQSSYEQYF. The DNA of the CDR3 is TGTGCCAGCAGAGGACAGAGTTCCTACGAGCAGTACTTC.

This chain links TRBV7-2 with TRBJ2-5; D ambiguous. Germline V gives CDR1 SGHTA, CDR2 FQGNSA. The CDR3 sequence is 15 residues long. Trimming removed 0 bases from V and 2 bases from J, with 10 bases in between. The CDR3 loop is CASSLAIGPQETQYF. The CDR3, as DNA: TGTGCCAGCAGCTTAGCGATAGGGCCTCAAGAGACCCAGTACTTC.

This clonotype came up a few times. The V gene is TRBV20-1, the J gene TRBJ1-5; TRBD1 aligns across 7 bases. Germline V CDR1 and CDR2: DFQATT, SNEGSKA (reference sequence). V shed 3 bases, J shed 4 bases, and the junction held 6 bases outside the gene matches. There are 14 residues in the CDR3. The DNA for the CDR3 is TGCAGTGCTAGGGCCGGGACAGCTAATCAGCCCCAGCATTTT. Protein: CSARAGTANQPQHF.

This chain uses TRBV7-9 with TRBJ2-7, with a tentative D call TRBD2 (5 bases). Per the germline V gene, CDR1 is SEHNR and CDR2 is FQNEAQ (reference sequence). The CDR3 length is 14 residues. V was cut by 1 base and J by 1 base, with 8 bases left in between. The CDR3 nucleotides read TGTGCCAGCAGCTTAGACGGGAAATCCTACGAGCAGTACTTC. Translating gives CASSLDGKSYEQYF.

This clonotype was found a few times. V and J are TRBV2 and TRBJ1-5; D is unresolved. The germline V gene encodes CDR1 SNHLY and CDR2 FYNNEI. Trimming cost V 3 bases and J 1 base, with 10 bases left between them. This CDR3 has 15 residues. CDR3 coding DNA: TGTGCCAGCAGTGAGGAAGGTAGCAGCAATCAGCCCCAGCATTTT. Translated: CASSEEGSSNQPQHF.

The chain employs TRBV3-1 and TRBJ2-1; 8 bases match TRBD2. The CDR3 sequence is 15 residues long. The V and J ends lost 2 bases and 4 bases, in that order; junction bases with no gene match: 4. Per the germline V gene, CDR1 is LGHDT and CDR2 is YNNKEL (reference sequence). CDR3 residues: CASSQSLAEYNEQFF. CDR3 DNA sequence: TGTGCCAGCAGCCAATCACTAGCGGAATACAATGAGCAGTTCTTC.

There are a few counts of this clonotype. This chain uses TRBV7-2 with TRBJ2-7; unclear D gene. CDR1 is SGHTA and CDR2 is FQGNSA in the germline V gene. The CDR3 contains 15 residues. Trimming took off 5 bases at V and 3 bases at J, with 17 bases between the two ends. The DNA of the CDR3 is TGTGCCAGCAGCCCCGACCCCTCAGACCTCTACGAGCAGTACTTC. This gives the protein CASSPDPSDLYEQYF.

This chain connects TRBV18 to TRBJ2-7, with D uncertain. The CDR3 extends over 14 amino acids. The ends were cut back, 1 base at V and 3 bases at J, with 10 bases in the middle. Looked up from germline, CDR1 is KGHSH and CDR2 is LQKENI. In nucleotides, the CDR3 is TGTGCCAGCTCACCACAGAAGTCCGGCTACGAGCAGTACTTC. Protein sequence: CASSPQKSGYEQYF.

There are a few counts of this clonotype. CDR3 residues: CASSLHPGLASYEQYF. The CDR3 DNA reads TGTGCCAGCAGCCTTCACCCGGGACTGGCCTCCTACGAGCAGTACTTC. This sequence joins TRBV4-2 and TRBJ2-7; possibly TRBD2 for D (6 bases). V was trimmed by 4 bases and J by 0 bases, leaving 16 bases between them. Per the germline V gene, CDR1 is LGHNA and CDR2 is YNFKEQ. The CDR3 totals 16 residues.

V gene TRBV20-1 combines with J gene TRBJ2-5; the match to TRBD1 covers 8 bases. The closer fit of TRBJ2-7 to the DNA end suggests the J call may be wrong. CDR3 length: 14 amino acids. Germline V gene data show CDR1 as DFQATT and CDR2 as SNEGSKA (reference sequence). The CDR3 loop reads CSARKDRVPYEQYF. CDR3 DNA sequence: TGCAGTGCTAGAAAGGACAGGGTCCCCTACGAGCAGTACTTC.

V gene TRBV10-3 combines with J gene TRBJ1-4; D gene unclear. The ends were cut back, 2 bases at V and 0 bases at J, with 13 bases in the middle. CDR1 ENHRY and CDR2 SYGVKD come from the germline V gene. This CDR3 contains 17 residues. The CDR3 DNA follows: TGTGCCATCAGTGAGGCGCCAGACTGGACAACTAATGAAAAACTGTTTTTT. As protein: CAISEAPDWTTNEKLFF.

The V gene is TRBV7-2, the J gene TRBJ1-5; D unclear. Germline V lookup: CDR1 SGHTA, CDR2 FQGNSA. The CDR3 has 13 residues. V gave up 2 bases and J gave up 5 bases, with 7 bases separating them. For the CDR3, the DNA is TGTGCCAGCAGCTTACTCCGGGATCAGCCCCAGCATTTT. Protein: CASSLLRDQPQHF.